This section outlines one T cell receptor (beta chain) sequence together with its context. Its cognate antigen is unknown. Libraries were prepared by immunoSEQ multiplex PCR; TCRdb keeps only in-frame clonotypes and omits some of them. In the table there are almost 30,000 clones, about 80% of which are singletons. Germline CDR1 LNHDA, CDR2 SQIVND (reference sequence). V was clipped by 1 base and J by 0 bases, with 18 bases between them. The CDR3 consists of 18 residues. This entry belongs to a study of Siglec-9 on CD8 T cells in melanoma. Points from the study as a whole: In melanoma tumors, a Siglec-9-marked effector memory CD8+ subset reportedly appeared to accumulate.

Sequencing input: Siglec-9- CD8+ T cells sorted from blood. The sequence derives from a human donor in good health. The rearrangement links TRBV19 to TRBJ1-1; D is possibly TRBD1 (6 bases). Written as DNA, the CDR3 is TGTGCCAGTAGTATAGCCGCGGACAGCAAGGCTATGAACACTGAAGCTTTCTTT. Translated, it gives CASSIAADSKAMNTEAFF.